This TCR beta chain was documented in a study of regulatory T cells in long-lasting Graves disease (dated by TCRdb to the early 2020s). Describing the broader study: In the newly diagnosed Graves' disease group, patients had been taking antithyroid drugs for less than 3 months. Patients with persistent Graves' disease were compared with patients with newly diagnosed Graves' disease using TCR sequencing and RNA sequencing of peripheral blood. The study was registered as a clinical trial and conducted in China. TCR sequencing covered around 13 persistent and about 20 newly diagnosed Graves' disease patients, some 33 samples in total.

The time point tag for this specimen amounts to: newly diagnosed GD, antithyroid drugs for less than 3 months. For both TCR sequencing and RNA sequencing, RNA was extracted from PBMCs in TRIzol. The diagnosis of Graves' disease was made according to American Thyroid Association guidelines. Patients for the study were recruited at an endocrinology department in Xi'an, China. From each patient, approximately 9 milliliters of peripheral blood was collected into an EDTA anticoagulant tube. PBMCs were isolated by Ficoll Paque Plus density gradient separation without further T cell sorting. RNA quality was checked with an Agilent 2100 Bioanalyzer and agarose gel, and concentration with a NanoDrop 2000. What the work shows at the level of the full study, not this receptor alone: Sequencing and analysis were limited to the TCR beta chain. The authors noted that the small sample size was a limitation that may lower accuracy. Persistent disease showed preferential use of TRBV28, TRBJ1-2 and TRBJ2-5, whereas newly diagnosed disease favored TRBV20-1 and TRBJ2-1. Lower TCR Shannon entropy and fewer highly expanded clones were observed in persistent Graves' disease patients than in newly diagnosed patients, which suggested clonal expansion. More public clonotypes were shared among persistent patients (under 3,000) than among newly diagnosed patients (966). Because the primary lesion, thyroid tissue, could not be accessed, the study looked at peripheral blood alone.

After removal of 0 bases from V and 2 bases from J, the junction retains 4 bases not matched to a gene. The CDR3 spans 16 residues, from the cysteine through the phenylalanine. The retained sequence is limited to the CDR3, 48 bases, with the frame set at the first base. From the germline V gene (reference sequence), CDR1 is LGHDT and CDR2 is YNNKEL. Ten or more counts support this clonotype. The antigen it recognizes is unknown. No base quality information exists; no much larger clone differs at one position. Library prep was done by multiplex PCR. TCRdb shows the sequencer as Illumina HiSeq 4000. To build TCR beta libraries, CDR3 regions were amplified by Arm-PCR using iRepertoire HTBI primers. Before sequencing, the PCR products underwent gel purification. In the source study's methods: Across samples, around 58 TRBV and 13 to 15 TRBJ segments were identified and used for gene usage analysis of CDR3 amino acid clonotypes. COPE and FqMerger were used to merge the filtered high-quality paired reads into contigs. BLAST was used to align contigs to IMGT TRBV, TRBD and TRBJ reference genes, with CDR3 defined following IMGT. Any clonotype with a frequency above 0.1% was counted as a highly expanded clone. Repertoire diversity was measured by Shannon entropy, and V-J evenness by the Gini coefficient. A clonotype was considered public if more than one individual shared it. TCRdb ran its own pipeline on the public reads, namely fastp trimming at Q25 and MiXCR clone calling, and kept in-frame beta chains. Every entry covers one CDR3 protein and lists the most common genes and DNA from its rows. Here the V and J calls rest on TCRdb's processing, not on the authors' analysis. Present in this sample are roughly 500,000 distinct CDR3 sequences, about 13% of which were seen just once. 10% of the sample is taken by the ten largest.

The same data also contributed to another study, on T cells in Graves' hyperthyroidism and ophthalmopathy. The second study's paper adds: A patient counted as having stable Graves' hyperthyroidism if no progression to ophthalmopathy occurred over 18 months of follow-up. Hyperthyroidism patients were newly diagnosed, had a disease duration of under 2 months, and were aged 18 to 65 years. Patients with uncontrolled infections, other autoimmune diseases, pregnancy or lactation were excluded. Diagnoses relied on clinical symptoms, serum thyroxine and TRAb, thyroid ultrasound and orbital computed tomography. A first-round RT-PCR of the TCR CDR3 used the HTBI primer set with the Qiagen OneStep RT-PCR kit. Most expanded thyroid clonotypes (frequency above 0.001) were also found in blood, which suggests that blood repertoires may mirror thyroid immune responses. A model built on a 13 V-J signature distinguished ophthalmopathy from stable hyperthyroidism, reaching 85% to 90% sensitivity and 81.08% specificity in cross-validation and 80%/75% in testing. In validation, the model predicted progression to ophthalmopathy a median of approximately 6.3 months before onset, with 65% to 71% sensitivity and roughly 73% specificity. TCR V-J signatures able to tell the groups apart were searched for in a discovery cohort of some 100 patients, of whom over 40 had Graves' ophthalmopathy and about 60 had stable Graves' hyperthyroidism. Whether ophthalmopathy could be predicted prospectively was tested in an independent validation cohort made up of roughly 20 hyperthyroidism patients plus 17 patients who later progressed to ophthalmopathy. The roughly 94 discovery patients were randomly divided into training and test sets at a 7:3 ratio. Thyroid tissue and blood T-cell repertoires from more than five Graves' hyperthyroidism patients were also compared in the study. After sampling, hyperthyroidism patients received methimazole starting at 30 mg daily, and ophthalmopathy patients received high-dose intravenous methylprednisolone. The libraries were constructed in a second round of multiplex PCR and then size-selected and purified. The libraries were sequenced on an Illumina HiSeq2000 using paired-end 100 bp reads. SOAPnuke was used to process the raw data, removing reads that contained adapters or uncalled bases, had a mean Phred below 15, or lacked an exact match to the constant primer or identifier. COPE v1.2.5 was used to merge high-quality paired reads, and clonotypes were defined as unique nucleotide sequences. Clonotypes were aligned to IMGT TRBV, TRBD and TRBJ reference segments using MiTCR v1.1. Analysis was restricted to V-J combinations with a frequency above 0.0001, which covered roughly 99% of repertoires. A TCS score was defined as the ratio of F50 (clonal expansion) to E x V (chaos), with BLOSUM62-based TCRdist applied between CDR3 peptides within each V-J. Welch's t-statistics and random forest reduced approximately 520 V-J features to 10 to 15, which were used in a naive Bayes classifier (R e1071). No statistical method was used to fix the sample size in advance, and group allocation was not hidden from the investigators. The paper reports TCR Vbeta CDR3 sequencing of approximately 140 peripheral blood samples: fewer than 50 ophthalmopathy, approximately 74 hyperthyroidism and 17 progressor patients.

The starting material was peripheral blood mononuclear cells (PBMCs), obtained at new diagnosis, from a patient treated with antithyroid drugs. This receptor chain uses TRBV3-1 and TRBJ2-7; 10 of the junction bases match TRBD2. This clonotype originated in a man younger than 40 with Graves disease. Donor details come from another sample of the same person, matched by shared clones. Read as DNA, the sequence is TGTGCCAGCAGCCAAGATACGGGACTAGCGCCCTACGAGCAGTACTTC. The encoded protein is CASSQDTGLAPYEQYF.